The source of this TCR beta chain is a study of CD8 T cells in Susac syndrome. The study's findings and limits: It was acknowledged in the study that the number of individuals who were included in its TCR sequencing and HLA analysis was relatively small.

Reverse transcription of about 0.5 to 1 ug RNA used random hexamers. Amplification of TCR beta CDR3 was carried out by immunoSEQ multiplex PCR, which covered 54 Vbeta and 13 Jbeta segments. Via MiXCR, TCRdb re-called the immunoSEQ multiplex PCR reads, giving one row per CDR3 protein. The profile covers hundreds of thousands of distinct CDR3 sequences, with 90% to 95% appearing a single time and less than 0.075% taken by the ten largest. The CDR3 loop spans 14 amino acids. Germline V gene lookup returns CDR1 SEHNR and CDR2 FQNEAQ (reference sequence). V lost 2 bases and J lost 1, with 8 bases in between. Sequencing of TCR beta was carried out in blood CD8+ and CD4+ T cells. As regards this clonotype: Its specificity is unknown.

Sequencing input: CD4+ T cells from PBMCs. The TCR sequence derives from a human donor with multiple sclerosis. The chain links TRBV7-9 to TRBJ1-2; no clear D. CDR3 region: CASSLRELNYGYTF. CDR3 nucleotides: TGTGCCAGCAGCTTACGAGAGCTTAACTATGGCTACACCTTC.